The rows below give T cell receptor beta chains drawn from one sample of a study of shared T cell receptors in the human thymus. Repertoires were generated with immunoSEQ multiplex PCR, while TCRdb's copy carries only in-frame clones and drops some. The sample includes hundreds of thousands of clones, roughly 86% of them seen just once. These data are also associated with another study on human thymus T cells.

The sample was thymocytes. These receptors were obtained from a boy less than two years old with a congenital heart defect. CDR3s include the opening cysteine and the closing phenylalanine or tryptophan. Fields, in order: clone size, J gene, D gene, V gene, CDR3 protein, CDR3 DNA. The D gene is left open where the match is weak. Size values are once, few and many counts, or a class for expanded clones, and some rows have none.

. TRBJ2-7 . TRBV12-2 CASRFPVGRGTSYEQYF .
. TRBJ2-7 . TRBV28 CASNNTADNEQYF TGTGCCAGCAATAACACGGCTGACAACGAGCAGTACTTC
. TRBJ2-3 TRBD2 TRBV6-1 CASSGRGVTDTQYF TGTGCCAGCAGTGGGCGGGGGGTGACAGATACGCAGTATTTT
. TRBJ2-7 TRBD1 TRBV19 CASSGSRDRAYEQYF TGTGCCAGTAGTGGATCCCGGGACAGAGCCTACGAGCAGTACTTC
. TRBJ1-1 . TRBV7-6 CASSLASVNTEAFF TGTGCCAGCAGCTTAGCCTCCGTGAACACTGAAGCTTTCTTT
few TRBJ2-1 . TRBV5-1 CASSPTTNLSYNEQFF TGCGCCAGCAGCCCCACTACCAACCTGTCCTACAATGAGCAGTTCTTC
. TRBJ2-3 TRBD2 TRBV7-2 CASSLLRGIAGSTDTQYF TGTGCCAGCAGCTTATTACGGGGAATAGCGGGAAGCACAGATACGCAGTATTTT
. TRBJ1-2 TRBD1 TRBV4-3 CASSQIPGGAYGYTF TGCGCCAGCAGCCAAATACCAGGGGGCGCTTATGGCTACACCTTC
. TRBJ1-1 TRBD1 TRBV6-5 CASSYSQGRNTEAFF TGTGCCAGCAGTTACTCACAGGGGAGGAACACTGAAGCTTTCTTT
. TRBJ2-7 . TRBV30 CAWTALTSREQYF TGTGCCTGGACCGCCCTAACTAGTCGCGAGCAGTACTTC
. TRBJ2-3 . TRBV19 CASTLHRRGRTDTQYF TGTGCCAGTACTCTCCATCGGCGGGGCCGCACAGATACGCAGTATTTT
once TRBJ2-6 . TRBV25-1 CASSAPSVGAPGANVLTF TGTGCCAGCAGTGCTCCCTCGGTGGGGGCTCCTGGGGCCAACGTCCTGACTTTC
. TRBJ2-3 TRBD2 TRBV7-2 CASSRSGVGTDTQYF TGTGCCAGCAGCCGAAGCGGGGTTGGCACAGATACGCAGTATTTT
. TRBJ2-7 TRBD2 TRBV11-2 CASSLELGLAEQYEQYF TGTGCCAGCAGCTTAGAATTGGGACTAGCGGAACAATACGAGCAGTACTTC
. TRBJ1-1 . TRBV19 CASSADQGRGAEAFF TGTGCCAGTAGTGCAGACCAGGGGCGAGGCGCTGAAGCTTTCTTT
. TRBJ1-1 TRBD1 TRBV6-1 CASSAGDRVNTEAFF TGTGCCAGCAGTGCGGGGGACAGGGTAAACACTGAAGCTTTCTTT
. TRBJ2-3 . TRBV19 CASSTSTGRSTDTQYF TGTGCCAGTAGTACCTCGACAGGGAGGTCCACAGATACGCAGTATTTT
. TRBJ2-7 . TRBV9 CASSLPSSGLRGSEQYF TGTGCCAGCAGCTTACCCTCAAGCGGTCTCCGAGGGTCCGAGCAGTACTTC
. TRBJ2-6 . TRBV9 CASSVRAGANVLTF TGTGCCAGCAGCGTCAGGGCTGGGGCCAACGTCCTGACTTTC
. TRBJ2-6 TRBD1 TRBV18 CASSPGDSFSGANVLTF TGTGCCAGCTCACCCGGGGACAGCTTCTCTGGGGCCAACGTCCTGACTTTC
once TRBJ2-6 TRBD1 TRBV5-4 CASIEGAQGANVLTF TGTGCCAGCATCGAGGGGGCGCAAGGGGCCAACGTCCTGACTTTC
. TRBJ2-5 TRBD2 TRBV6-5 CASKIHRGEETQYF TGTGCCAGCAAAATACACCGGGGGGAAGAGACCCAGTACTTC
. TRBJ2-7 . TRBV7-6 CASSLAPGVYEQYF TGTGCCAGCAGCTTAGCCCCAGGGGTCTACGAGCAGTACTTC
once TRBJ2-2 TRBD2 TRBV9 CASSVVAAGVGVGELFF TGTGCCAGCAGCGTTGTAGCAGCGGGAGTTGGTGTGGGGGAGCTGTTTTTT
. TRBJ2-7 . TRBV5-1 CASSGGEGSYEQYF TGCGCCAGCAGCGGAGGAGAGGGCTCCTACGAGCAGTACTTC
. TRBJ1-5 TRBD1 TRBV28 CASSLVFRDSSFQPQHF TGTGCCAGCAGTTTAGTTTTCCGGGACAGTTCTTTTCAGCCCCAGCATTTT
once TRBJ1-5 TRBD1 TRBV4-1 CASRRRGGRSDQPQHF TGCGCCAGCAGACGACGAGGGGGCCGGTCGGATCAGCCCCAGCATTTT
. TRBJ2-2 . TRBV6-5 CASSYFRLNTGELFF TGTGCCAGCAGTTACTTTCGACTTAACACCGGGGAGCTGTTTTTT
. TRBJ2-1 TRBD2 TRBV2 CASSEFLAGGHNEQFF TGTGCCAGCAGTGAGTTCCTAGCGGGAGGCCACAATGAGCAGTTCTTC
. TRBJ2-6 . TRBV2 CASNGPKTGLLGANVLTF TGTGCCAGCAACGGTCCTAAAACAGGGTTGCTTGGGGCCAACGTCCTGACTTTC
. TRBJ2-7 TRBD1 TRBV2 CASPRRGQSYEQYF TGTGCCAGCCCCCGCAGGGGGCAATCCTACGAGCAGTACTTC
. TRBJ2-1 TRBD2 TRBV27 CASTSGRADEQFF TGTGCCAGCACTAGCGGGAGGGCCGATGAGCAGTTCTTC